This passage covers 19 T cell receptor beta chains from one sample sequenced in a study of blood T cell repertoires in COVID-19 (dated by TCRdb to the early 2020s). Libraries came from the immunoSEQ multiplex PCR assay. TCRdb re-hosts the immuneACCESS table, in-frame sequences only. Its copies lack some clones; in the studies checked, an unresolved V gene accounts for under half of them, and the cause for the rest is not known. The sample table holds under 400,000 clones, of which roughly 90% were seen once. The biggest ten clones account for 6.5% of the sample. The sequenced sample consisted of peripheral blood. The origin of the receptors is a man aged 18-30 years with active or convalescent COVID-19.

V is TRBV24-1 and J is TRBJ2-5, with D perhaps TRBD2 (6 bases). The germline CDR1 and CDR2 sequences are KGHDR and SFDVKD. The CDR3 has 14 amino acids. Trimming removed 2 bases at V and 2 bases at J, with 8 bases between. CDR3: CATSDSGGQETQYF. The CDR3 DNA is TGTGCCACCAGTGATTCCGGGGGTCAAGAGACCCAGTACTTC.

The chain recombines TRBV15 with TRBJ1-5; 7 bases are shared with TRBD1. V lost 5 bases, J lost 4 bases, and 5 bases stayed unmatched. This CDR3 has 14 amino acids. Germline CDR1 is LNHNV and CDR2 is YYDKDF (reference sequence). Here the CDR3 DNA reads TGTGCCACCAGCGGTCCGACAGGGAATCAGCCCCAGCATTTT. Translation gives CATSGPTGNQPQHF.

The J gene is TRBJ2-7, the V gene TRBV7-9, with TRBD2 as a possible D gene (5 bases). The germline V gene has CDR1 SEHNR and CDR2 FQNEAQ (reference sequence). Trimming pared 6 bases from V and 2 bases from J, leaving 17 bases between. The length of the CDR3 is 15 residues. CDR3 bases: TGTGCCAGCAGTTATACTGAGACGGGGACCTACGAGCAGTACTTC. Protein sequence: CASSYTETGTYEQYF.

This sequence joins TRBV24-1 and TRBJ2-1; D possibly corresponds to TRBD2 (5 bases). Germline values: CDR1 KGHDR, CDR2 SFDVKD. Trimming stripped 1 base from V and 2 bases from J, with 8 bases between. The length of the CDR3 is 15 residues. CDR3 amino acids: CATSDLAEPYNEQFF. In nucleotides, the CDR3 is TGTGCCACCAGTGATTTAGCGGAACCCTACAATGAGCAGTTCTTC.

The genes are TRBV11-2 and TRBJ2-1; perhaps TRBD2 as D (5 bases). V was cut by 3 bases and J by 4 bases, with 7 bases left in between. Germline V gene lookup returns CDR1 SGHAT and CDR2 FQNNGV. This CDR3 comprises 13 residues. CDR3 in amino acids: CASSFTSYNEQFF. The CDR3 DNA follows: TGTGCCAGCAGCTTTACTAGTTACAATGAGCAGTTCTTC.

The chain recombines TRBV5-8 with TRBJ2-3; TRBD1 matches at 9 bases. The CDR3 spans 14 residues. Trimming cost V 5 bases and J 2 bases; bases outside gene matches: 3. Looked up from germline, CDR1 is SGHTS and CDR2 is YDEGEE. CDR3 bases: TGTGCCAGCAGGGACAGGGGCTACACAGATACGCAGTATTTT. Protein product: CASRDRGYTDTQYF.

CDR3 loop: CASSHDRVYSNQPQHF. CDR3 nucleotide sequence: TGTGCCAGCAGTCACGACAGGGTTTATAGCAATCAGCCCCAGCATTTT. This chain uses TRBV28 with TRBJ1-5; 7 positions agree with TRBD1. Germline V lookup: CDR1 MDHEN, CDR2 SYDVKM. The CDR3 covers 16 residues. V was pared by 5 bases and J by 0 bases, with 7 bases of the junction left unmatched.

The chain uses TRBV2 and TRBJ2-3, with TRBD1 matching 8 bases. Germline V gene data show CDR1 as SNHLY and CDR2 as FYNNEI. Losses at the gene ends were 10 bases for V and 0 bases for J; bases not matched to a gene: 18. The CDR3 is made up of 18 amino acids. The CDR3 here is CATPSAFKQGVSTDTQYF. In DNA form, the CDR3 reads TGTGCCACCCCCTCTGCCTTTAAACAGGGGGTGAGCACAGATACGCAGTATTTT.

V usage is TRBV6-2 or TRBV6-3 and J usage is TRBJ2-3, with a tentative D call TRBD2 (6 bases). CDR1 MNHEY and CDR2 SVGEGT come from the germline V gene. Trimming took off 6 bases at V and 6 bases at J, with 16 bases between the two ends. This CDR3 has 14 residues. The CDR3 sequence is CASSPRGREDTQYF. DNA of the CDR3: TGTGCCAGCAGCCCTCGGGGGAGAGAGGATACGCAGTATTTT.

The CDR3 is CATSDSDRGVIDTQYF. In DNA form, the CDR3 reads TGTGCCACCAGTGATTCGGACAGGGGAGTCATAGATACGCAGTATTTT. The chain links TRBV24-1 to TRBJ2-3; 9 nucleotides line up with TRBD1. Germline V gene lookup returns CDR1 KGHDR and CDR2 SFDVKD. CDR3 length: 16 residues. The J segment lost 5 bases and the V segment lost 2 bases, leaving 7 bases of the junction unmatched.

V and J are TRBV5-5 and TRBJ2-3; no reliable D call. The germline V gene encodes CDR1 SGHKS and CDR2 YYEKEE (reference sequence). Trimming pared 4 bases from V and 0 bases from J, leaving 12 bases between. The CDR3 is made up of 15 amino acids. CDR3 region: CASSPWQVSTDTQYF. The CDR3 region has the DNA TGTGCCAGCAGCCCCTGGCAGGTCAGCACAGATACGCAGTATTTT.

The chain is built from TRBV19 and TRBJ1-2, with a tentative D call TRBD1 (5 bases). The CDR3 sequence is 15 residues long. Per germline, CDR1 LNHDA and CDR2 SQIVND (reference sequence). V lost 6 bases to trimming and J lost 8 bases, with 22 bases between them. The CDR3 DNA follows: TGTGCCAGTAGACCCGCGACTAGGGGTGTAGGCGGCTACACCTTC. The encoded protein is CASRPATRGVGGYTF.

V and J are TRBV19 and TRBJ1-5; 9 bases match TRBD1. Germline trimming cut 6 bases from V and 6 bases from J; bases unmatched to any gene: 6. Germline assignment: CDR1 LNHDA and CDR2 SQIVND (reference sequence). This CDR3 is built from 14 residues. The CDR3 sequence: CASSPQGAIQPQHF. In DNA form, the CDR3 reads TGTGCCAGTAGCCCACAGGGGGCTATTCAGCCCCAGCATTTT.

The chain employs TRBV28 and TRBJ1-2; D unclear. The germline gives CDR1 MDHEN, CDR2 SYDVKM. Trimming removed 1 base from V and 8 bases from J, with 8 bases in between. This CDR3 spans 12 amino acids. The CDR3 loop reads CASSLFGHGYTF. In nucleotides, the CDR3 is TGTGCCAGCAGTTTATTTGGGCACGGCTACACCTTC.

V usage is TRBV6-2 or TRBV6-3 and J usage is TRBJ1-4; 8 bases align to TRBD1. Germline V gene sequence: CDR1 MNHEY, CDR2 SVGEGT. The CDR3 runs to 16 residues. Trimming took 4 bases from V and 0 from J; bases not matched to a gene: 4. The CDR3 DNA follows: TGTGCCAGCAGTTCCGGACAGGGCGCAACTAATGAAAAACTGTTTTTT. This gives the protein CASSSGQGATNEKLFF.

The genes are TRBV7-2 and TRBJ2-7; 8 bases line up with TRBD1. V lost 1 base, J lost 4 bases, and 9 bases stayed unmatched. This CDR3 is built from 16 residues. Germline lookup yields CDR1 SGHTA and CDR2 FQGNSA. CDR3: CASSLGPARQGYEQYF. The DNA for the CDR3 is TGTGCCAGCAGCTTAGGGCCCGCCCGACAGGGGTACGAGCAGTACTTC.

The sample holds a few counts of this clone. The chain recombines TRBV2 with TRBJ1-1; 8 nucleotides line up with TRBD1. CDR3 length equals 13 residues. V trimming: 10 bases; J trimming: 7 bases; junction bases outside the gene matches: 11. Germline CDR1 and CDR2: SNHLY and FYNNEI. CDR3 in amino acids: CATKGQGAYEAFF. The CDR3 DNA follows: TGTGCCACCAAAGGTCAGGGGGCGTATGAAGCTTTCTTT.

The V call is TRBV11-1, the J call TRBJ2-2, with 8 bases matching TRBD2. The length of the CDR3 is 16 residues. Germline values: CDR1 SGHAT, CDR2 FQDESV (reference sequence). Unmatched junction bases numbered 4, after V lost 1 base and J lost 3 bases. The CDR3 sequence: CASSLDPSGHTGELFF. CDR3 DNA: TGTGCCAGCAGCTTAGATCCTAGCGGGCACACCGGGGAGCTGTTTTTT.

This clone has a single count. Sequence at one end of the junction differs from germline and may be a read error. This chain links TRBV7-7 with TRBJ2-7; D perhaps matches TRBD1 (6 bases). The germline V gene has CDR1 SSHAT and CDR2 FNYEAQ (reference sequence). The CDR3 has 13 amino acids. The CDR3 bases are TGTGCTAGCAGCGCCGCGGGTACAGGGGAGCAGTACTTC. This codes for CASSAAGTGEQYF.